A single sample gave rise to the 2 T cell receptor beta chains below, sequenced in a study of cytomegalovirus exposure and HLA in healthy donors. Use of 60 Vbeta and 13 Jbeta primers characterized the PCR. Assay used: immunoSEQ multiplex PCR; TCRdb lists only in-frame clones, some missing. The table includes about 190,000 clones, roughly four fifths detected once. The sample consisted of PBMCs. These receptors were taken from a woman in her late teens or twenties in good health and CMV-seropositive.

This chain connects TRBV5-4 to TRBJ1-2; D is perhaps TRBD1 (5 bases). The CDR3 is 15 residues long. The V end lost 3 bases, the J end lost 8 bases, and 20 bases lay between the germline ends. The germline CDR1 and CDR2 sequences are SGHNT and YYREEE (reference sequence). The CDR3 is CASSSPGDSLWGYTF. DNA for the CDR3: TGTGCCAGCAGCTCTCCCGGGGACTCTCTTTGGGGCTACACCTTC.

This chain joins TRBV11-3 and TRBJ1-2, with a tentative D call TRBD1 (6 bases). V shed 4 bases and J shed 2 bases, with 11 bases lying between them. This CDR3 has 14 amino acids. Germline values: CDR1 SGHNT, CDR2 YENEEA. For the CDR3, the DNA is TGTGCCAGCAGCTCCGGACAGCCAAACTATGGCTACACCTTC. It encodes CASSSGQPNYGYTF.